The rows below give T cell receptor beta chains drawn from one sample of a study of T cell changes during pregnancy in multiple sclerosis. Only in-frame clones appear in the TCRdb table, and some are missing; sequencing was by immunoSEQ multiplex PCR. The sample contains about 35,000 clones, about nine tenths of which appear only once. The specimen was CD4+ T cells from peripheral blood mononuclear cells, collected in the third trimester of pregnancy. The receptors stem from a female donor in good health, enrolled as a control in a pregnancy study. CDR3s include the opening cysteine and the closing phenylalanine or tryptophan. The D gene is left open where the match is weak. A row's size may be missing; if present it is once, few, many or a size class.

>TRBD2|.|TRBV5-1|TRBJ2-5|16
TGCGCCAGCAGCTCAAGACCTAGCGGGGGAGTGGAGACCCAGTACTTC
CASSSRPSGGVETQYF
>TRBD2|.|TRBV9|TRBJ2-1|16
TGTGCCAGCAGCGTAGTAGCGGGGGCGACCTACAATGAGCAGTTCTTC
CASSVVAGATYNEQFF
>TRBD1|.|TRBV27|TRBJ1-4|14
TGTGCCAGCAGTGCGGCCGGGACAGGGGAAAAACTGTTTTTT
CASSAAGTGEKLFF
>TRBD2|.|TRBV11-3|TRBJ2-3|18
TGTGCCAGCAGCTTAACTCCTAGCGGGGGCACTAGCACAGATACGCAGTATTTT
CASSLTPSGGTSTDTQYF
>TRBD1|.|TRBV5-1|TRBJ2-7|14
TGCGCCAGCTCCACCGGGGACAGCCACTACGAGCAGTACTTC
CASSTGDSHYEQYF
>TRBD2|.|TRBV5-1|TRBJ2-3|16
TGCGCCAGCAGCTTGGGGACTAGCGGGGGGACAGATACGCAGTATTTT
CASSLGTSGGTDTQYF
>TRBD1|once|TRBV28|TRBJ1-6|16
TGTGCCAGCAGTACGCGGGGGACAGGGGGCAATTCACCCCTCCACTTT
CASSTRGTGGNSPLHF
>.|.|TRBV5-1|TRBJ2-7|15
TGCGCCAGCAGCGGAGGACCAGGTATCTCCTACGAGCAGTACTTC
CASSGGPGISYEQYF
>TRBD1|.|TRBV19|TRBJ1-1|14
TGTGCCAGTAGTCTAGGACAGGCGAACACTGAAGCTTTCTTT
CASSLGQANTEAFF
>TRBD1|.|TRBV28|TRBJ2-7|15
TGTGCCAGCCTTACGGAGGGGACAGGGGGTGGCGAGCAGTACTTC
CASLTEGTGGGEQYF
>TRBD1|.|TRBV7-9|TRBJ1-6|15
TGTGCCAGCAGCCGTGGGGACAGGGATAATTCACCCCTCCACTTT
CASSRGDRDNSPLHF
>TRBD2|.|TRBV4-1|TRBJ2-1|16
TGCGCCAGCAGCCCCGGAGGAGCGGGGGGTTTCGATGAGCAGTTCTTC
CASSPGGAGGFDEQFF
>.|.|TRBV5-1|TRBJ1-1|14
TGCGCCAGCAGCTTGGATGGCGGGAACACTGAAGCTTTCTTT
CASSLDGGNTEAFF
>.|.|TRBV5-1|TRBJ1-2|13
TGCGCCAGCAGCTTGGGTACAGGGAATGGCTACACCTTC
CASSLGTGNGYTF
>TRBD1|.|TRBV11-2|TRBJ1-1|14
TGTGCCAGCAGCCCCGACAGGGTTGGCACTGAAGCTTTCTTT
CASSPDRVGTEAFF
>.|once|TRBV7-3|TRBJ1-1|14
TGTGCCAGCAGCTTAGCGAGAGGGTGGACTGAAGCTTTCTTT
CASSLARGWTEAFF
>.|once|TRBV5-1|TRBJ2-1|15
TGCGCCAGCAGCTTGGGGCTCCAGTATTACAATGAGCAGTTCTTC
CASSLGLQYYNEQFF
>TRBD1|.|TRBV25-1|TRBJ2-5|15
TGTGCCAGCAGTGATCACAGGGGGGCGATGGAGACCCAGTACTTC
CASSDHRGAMETQYF
>.|.|TRBV4-2|TRBJ1-5|14
TGTGCCAGCAGCCAAGAATACGGGAATCAGCCCCAGCATTTT
CASSQEYGNQPQHF
>TRBD1|medium-sized|TRBV5-1|TRBJ1-1|16
TGCGCCAGCAGCTTGGAACAGGGGGTCATGAACACTGAAGCTTTCTTT
CASSLEQGVMNTEAFF
>TRBD1|.|TRBV5-6|TRBJ1-2|13
TGTGCCAGCAGTCTGGCAGGGGGTTATGGCTACACCTTC
CASSLAGGYGYTF
>.|.|TRBV5-1|TRBJ1-1|13
TGCGCCAGCAGCCTAGGAGGGGCCGCTGAAGCTTTCTTT
CASSLGGAAEAFF
>.|.|TRBV7-9|TRBJ2-5|14
TGTGCCAGCCTCGGGGGGGACAGCCAAGAGACCCAGTACTTC
CASLGGDSQETQYF
>.|.|TRBV7-8|TRBJ1-2|13
TGTGCCAGCAGCTTCTCCAGGGCTGATGGCTACACCTTC
CASSFSRADGYTF
>TRBD1|.|TRBV28|TRBJ1-1|14
TGTGCCAGCAGTTACACAGGGGGTGGGACTGAAGCTTTCTTT
CASSYTGGGTEAFF
>.|.|TRBV11-1|TRBJ2-1|15
TGTGCCAGCAGCCGCAAGAGGGACTCCTACAATGAGCAGTTCTTC
CASSRKRDSYNEQFF
>TRBD1|.|TRBV27|TRBJ1-2|16
TGTGCCAGCAGTTTGTTGCGGGACAGGGGGCACTATGGCTACACCTTC
CASSLLRDRGHYGYTF
>.|.|TRBV19|TRBJ2-2|13
TGTGCCAGTAGAAGGGGTTGGTCCGGGGAGCTGTTTTTT
CASRRGWSGELFF
>TRBD1|.|TRBV5-1|TRBJ2-6|17
TGCGCCAGCAGCTTGGCTGGACAGGGCTCTGGGGCCAACGTCCTGACTTTC
CASSLAGQGSGANVLTF
>TRBD1|.|TRBV27|TRBJ1-6|18
TGTGCCAGCAGTGTGACAGGGGGGAGAGGTCGAGCTTTTTCACCCCTCCACTTT
CASSVTGGRGRAFSPLHF
>.|.|TRBV30|TRBJ2-1|15
TGTGCCTGGAGTGTGGAAGGGGCCCCCTACAATGAGCAGTTCTTC
CAWSVEGAPYNEQFF
>.|.|TRBV28|TRBJ2-5|14
TGTGCCAGCATTCCGGCAGGAGGAAAAGAGACCCAGTACTTC
CASIPAGGKETQYF
>TRBD1|.|TRBV28|TRBJ2-1|13
TGTGCCAGCACGGGACAGGGAACGGATGAGCAGTTCTTC
CASTGQGTDEQFF
>TRBD1|.|TRBV5-1|TRBJ2-7|14
TGCGCCAGCAGCCCAGACCCAGGGGGCGCCGAGCAGTACTTC
CASSPDPGGAEQYF
>TRBD1|.|TRBV27|TRBJ1-2|15
TGTGCCAGCAGTTTATTAACAGGGGGCAGCTATGGCTACACCTTC
CASSLLTGGSYGYTF
>.|.|TRBV7-2|TRBJ2-5|12
TGTGCCAGCAGCTACGGGCAAGAGACCCAGTACTTC
CASSYGQETQYF
>.|.|TRBV6-6|TRBJ1-4|15
TGTGCCAGCAGTTACTCCGGGGGAACTAATGAAAAACTGTTTTTT
CASSYSGGTNEKLFF
>TRBD1|.|TRBV28|TRBJ1-2|14
TGTGCCAGCAGTTCTATCGACAGGGTCTATGGCTACACCTTC
CASSSIDRVYGYTF
>TRBD2|.|TRBV5-6|TRBJ2-2|16
TGTGCCAGCTCCAACGCGGGAGGTTCGTACACCGGGGAGCTGTTTTTT
CASSNAGGSYTGELFF
>.|.|TRBV12-5|TRBJ2-3|14
TGTGCTAGTGGTTCGGGGTATTCCACAGATACGCAGTATTTT
CASGSGYSTDTQYF
>.|once|TRBV28|TRBJ1-1|12
TGTGCCACGAAAAGGAGGAACACTGAAGCTTTCTTT
CATKRRNTEAFF
>.|.|TRBV7-8|TRBJ2-7|14
TGTGCCAGCAGCTCGATCCGGGACTCCAACGAGCAGTACTTC
CASSSIRDSNEQYF
>.|.|TRBV7-9|TRBJ1-3|13
TGTGCCGGAAACAGGGAATCTGGAAACACCATATATTTT
CAGNRESGNTIYF
>TRBD2|.|TRBV9|TRBJ2-1|19
TGTGCCAGCAGCAGCGTAGTACTAGCGGGAATCGGTTCCTACAATGAGCAGTTCTTC
CASSSVVLAGIGSYNEQFF
>.|.|TRBV18|TRBJ1-1|13
TGTGCCACCCGGATCGGGGTTAACACTGAAGCTTTCTTT
CATRIGVNTEAFF
>TRBD2|.|TRBV27|TRBJ2-7|14
TGTGCCAGCAGTCCGGGACTAGCGGCCCTCGAGCAGTACTTC
CASSPGLAALEQYF